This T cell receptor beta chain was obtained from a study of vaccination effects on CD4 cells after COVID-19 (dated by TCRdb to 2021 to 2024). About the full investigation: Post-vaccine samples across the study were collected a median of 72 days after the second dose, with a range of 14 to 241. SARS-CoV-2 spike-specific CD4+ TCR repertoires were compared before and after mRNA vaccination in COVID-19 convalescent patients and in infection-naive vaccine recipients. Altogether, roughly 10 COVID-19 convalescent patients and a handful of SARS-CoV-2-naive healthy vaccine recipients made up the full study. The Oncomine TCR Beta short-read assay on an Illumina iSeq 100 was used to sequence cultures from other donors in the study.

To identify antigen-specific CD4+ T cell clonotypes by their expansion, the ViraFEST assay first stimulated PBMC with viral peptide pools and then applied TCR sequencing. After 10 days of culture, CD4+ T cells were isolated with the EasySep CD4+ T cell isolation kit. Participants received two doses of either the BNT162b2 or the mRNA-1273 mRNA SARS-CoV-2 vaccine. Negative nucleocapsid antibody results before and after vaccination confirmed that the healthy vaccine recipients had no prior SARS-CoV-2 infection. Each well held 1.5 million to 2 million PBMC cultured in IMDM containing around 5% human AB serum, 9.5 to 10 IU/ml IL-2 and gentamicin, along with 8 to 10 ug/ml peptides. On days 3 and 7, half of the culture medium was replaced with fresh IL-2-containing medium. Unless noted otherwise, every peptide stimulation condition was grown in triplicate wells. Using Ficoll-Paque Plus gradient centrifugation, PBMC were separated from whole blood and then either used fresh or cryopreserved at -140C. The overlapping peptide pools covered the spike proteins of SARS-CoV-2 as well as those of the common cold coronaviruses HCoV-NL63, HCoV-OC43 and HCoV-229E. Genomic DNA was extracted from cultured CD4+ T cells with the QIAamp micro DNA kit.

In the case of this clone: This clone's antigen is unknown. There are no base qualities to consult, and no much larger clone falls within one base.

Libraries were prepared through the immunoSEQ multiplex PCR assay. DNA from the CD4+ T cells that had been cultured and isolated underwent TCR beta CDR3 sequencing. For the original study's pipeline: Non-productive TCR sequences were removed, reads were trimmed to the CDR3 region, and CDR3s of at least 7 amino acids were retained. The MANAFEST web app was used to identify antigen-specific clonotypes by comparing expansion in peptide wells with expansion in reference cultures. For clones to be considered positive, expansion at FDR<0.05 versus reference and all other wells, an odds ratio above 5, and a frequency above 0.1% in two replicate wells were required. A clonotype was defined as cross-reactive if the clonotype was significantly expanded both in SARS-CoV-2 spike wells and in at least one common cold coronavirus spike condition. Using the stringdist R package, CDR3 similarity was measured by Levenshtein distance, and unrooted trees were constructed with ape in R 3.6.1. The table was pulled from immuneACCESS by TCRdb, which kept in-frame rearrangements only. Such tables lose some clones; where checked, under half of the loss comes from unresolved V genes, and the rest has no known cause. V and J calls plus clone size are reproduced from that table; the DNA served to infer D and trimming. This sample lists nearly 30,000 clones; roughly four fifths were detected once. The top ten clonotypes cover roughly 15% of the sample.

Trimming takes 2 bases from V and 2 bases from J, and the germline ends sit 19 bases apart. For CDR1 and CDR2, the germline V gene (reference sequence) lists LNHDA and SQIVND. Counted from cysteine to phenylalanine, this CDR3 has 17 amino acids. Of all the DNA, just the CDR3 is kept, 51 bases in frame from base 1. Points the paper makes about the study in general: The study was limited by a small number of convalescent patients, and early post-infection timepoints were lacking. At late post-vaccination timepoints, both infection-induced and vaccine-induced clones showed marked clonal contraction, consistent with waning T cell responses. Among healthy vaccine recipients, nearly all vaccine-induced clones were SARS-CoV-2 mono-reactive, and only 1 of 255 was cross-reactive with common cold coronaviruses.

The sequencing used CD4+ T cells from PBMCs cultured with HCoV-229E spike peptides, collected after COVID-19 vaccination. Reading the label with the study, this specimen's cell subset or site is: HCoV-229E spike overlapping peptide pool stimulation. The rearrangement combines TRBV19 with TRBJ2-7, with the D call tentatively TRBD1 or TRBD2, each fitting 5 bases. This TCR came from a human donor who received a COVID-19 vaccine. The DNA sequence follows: TGTGCCAGTAGTATAATGAGGGTCGGGGCAGGAACCTACGAGCAGTACTTC. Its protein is CASSIMRVGAGTYEQYF.